The 21 T cell receptor beta chains below come from one sample, sequenced in a study of regulatory T cells in long-lasting Graves disease. Building of the TCR beta libraries involved iRepertoire HTBI primers and Arm-PCR of CDR3 regions. TCRdb passed the multiplex PCR reads through MiXCR, listing each CDR3 protein once. The sample gives a few hundred thousand distinct CDR3 sequences, 15% to 20% of which show up once; 30% is in the top ten. Time point defined: newly diagnosed GD, antithyroid drugs for less than 3 months. PBMC RNA was the source of the TCR library. In addition, the sample was reused for a study of T cells in Graves' hyperthyroidism and ophthalmopathy.

Sequenced here: peripheral blood mononuclear cells (PBMCs), sampled at new diagnosis, from a patient treated with antithyroid drugs. The receptors here all came from a man aged 35-49 years with Graves disease.

The rearrangement links TRBV20-1 to TRBJ2-5, with 9 bases identical to TRBD2. This CDR3 is built from 15 residues. Trimming cost V 0 bases and J 5 bases; bases outside gene matches: 7. Germline CDR1 reads DFQATT; CDR2 reads SNEGSKA (reference sequence). CDR3: CSARDIWTSVETQYF. The CDR3 DNA reads as TGCAGTGCTAGAGACATCTGGACTAGCGTGGAGACCCAGTACTTC.

CDR3 bases: TGTGCCAGCCCGCCTGTGGGCGGGAACACTGAAGCTTTCTTT. Its protein product is CASPPVGGNTEAFF. The chain uses TRBV6-1 and TRBJ1-1; D remains unclear. Germline V gives CDR1 MNHNS, CDR2 SASEGT. The CDR3 runs 14 residues. V lost 8 bases and J lost 1, with 14 bases in between.

There are many counts of this clonotype. The V and J genes are TRBV6-1 and TRBJ2-3, with D possibly matching TRBD2 (5 bases). Trimming removed 6 bases at V and 0 bases at J, with 13 bases between. CDR1 MNHNS and CDR2 SASEGT come from the germline V gene. The CDR3 length is 15 residues. The CDR3 is CASRSGVVSTDTQYF. In nucleotides, the CDR3 is TGTGCCAGCAGGTCCGGGGTGGTCAGCACAGATACGCAGTATTTT.

This clonotype was seen many times. The chain carries TRBV7-6 and TRBJ2-3, with 8 bases that match TRBD2. The CDR3 runs to 15 residues. V gave up 4 bases and J gave up 3 bases; unmatched junction bases: 6. Germline values: CDR1 SGHVS, CDR2 FNYEAQ. The CDR3, as DNA: TGTGCCAGCAGCTCGATTGGGACTAGAACAGATACGCAGTATTTT. Translated: CASSSIGTRTDTQYF.

V is TRBV7-9 and J is TRBJ2-3, with 15 bases lining up with TRBD2. Trimming took 0 bases from V and 6 from J; bases not matched to a gene: 7. CDR1 is SEHNR, CDR2 FQNEAQ, per germline (reference sequence). This CDR3 spans 18 amino acids. CDR3 DNA: TGTGCCAGCAGCTTAGCTGGACTAGCGGGGGGGCCAGGCGATACGCAGTATTTT. Amino acid sequence: CASSLAGLAGGPGDTQYF.

The chain has TRBV19 and TRBJ1-1; unclear D gene. The CDR3 is 13 residues long. Germline V CDR1 and CDR2: LNHDA, SQIVND (reference sequence). V was pared by 3 bases and J by 0 bases, with 5 bases between. DNA for the CDR3: TGTGCCAGTAGTATGTCCGTGAACACTGAAGCTTTCTTT. Residues: CASSMSVNTEAFF.

At least ten counts were recorded for this clonotype. This rearrangement joins TRBV28 to TRBJ1-4; 10 positions match TRBD1. Germline CDR1 MDHEN, CDR2 SYDVKM. The CDR3 has 18 amino acids. With V trimmed by 4 bases and J by 1 base, 9 bases remained unmatched. The CDR3 sequence is CASSSGQGIGGTNEKLFF. In DNA, the CDR3 is TGTGCCAGCAGTTCGGGACAGGGGATCGGAGGAACTAATGAAAAACTGTTTTTT.

This clonotype was seen ten or more times. The V and J genes are TRBV10-2 and TRBJ2-7; TRBD1 matches 10 bases. The CDR3 loop spans 15 amino acids. V was clipped by 2 bases and J by 4 bases; unmatched bases: 5. Germline CDR1 reads WSHSY; CDR2 reads SAAADI. The CDR3 sequence is CASSEGQGDVYEQYF. DNA of the CDR3: TGCGCCAGCAGTGAGGGACAGGGGGATGTTTACGAGCAGTACTTC.

This clonotype has at least ten counts. The chain has TRBV20-1 and TRBJ1-1; D gene uncertain. The germline V gene has CDR1 DFQATT and CDR2 SNEGSKA (reference sequence). The CDR3 extends over 16 amino acids. With 0 bases removed from V and 6 bases from J, the gap between germline ends came to 20 bases. The CDR3 sequence: CSARDPRPDLGSEAFF. The CDR3, as DNA: TGCAGTGCTAGAGATCCCCGTCCTGACCTGGGCTCTGAAGCTTTCTTT.

This clonotype was found many times. The chain is built from TRBV6-2 or TRBV6-3 and TRBJ2-3, with TRBD2 as a possible D gene (5 bases). Germline lookup yields CDR1 MNHEY and CDR2 SVGEGT. The CDR3 runs to 14 residues. Trimming cost V 6 bases and J 5 bases, with 15 bases left between them. As DNA, the CDR3 is TGTGCCAGCAGCGCTAGCTCGGCATTAGATACGCAGTATTTT. Translated, it gives CASSASSALDTQYF.

Concerning this clonotype: Sequence at one end of the junction differs from germline and may be a read error. The rearrangement links TRBV12-5 to TRBJ1-4; D remains ambiguous. Germline lookup yields CDR1 LGHNT and CDR2 FRNRAP. The CDR3 length is 12 residues. The CDR3 is CASRRGNEELFF. In nucleotides, the CDR3 is TGTGCTAGTCGGAGAGGAAATGAAGAACTGTTTTTT.

This clonotype was counted only a few times. Compared with germline, one end of the junction differs, possibly owing to a read error. J is TRBJ1-6 and V is TRBV7-7; 8 bases fit TRBD1. Looked up from germline, CDR1 is SSHAT and CDR2 is FNYEAQ (reference sequence). This CDR3 region has 16 residues. CDR3 protein: CASSLALGQANSPLHF. Written as DNA, the CDR3 is TGTGCTAGCAGCTTAGCTTTGGGACAGGCTAATTCACCCCTCCACTTT.

In its sample, this clonotype was seen many times. V gene TRBV28 combines with J gene TRBJ1-1, with a possible D match to TRBD1 (5 bases). Per the germline V gene, CDR1 is MDHEN and CDR2 is SYDVKM. The CDR3 is 17 residues long. V was pared by 3 bases and J by 1 base, with 18 bases between. The CDR3 sequence is CASSFWDFLGGNTEAFF. The CDR3, as DNA: TGTGCCAGCAGTTTCTGGGACTTCTTAGGAGGGAACACTGAAGCTTTCTTT.

In its sample, this clonotype was seen many times. The chain combines TRBV9 with TRBJ2-6; the match to TRBD1 covers 7 bases. J was trimmed by 1 base and V by 2 bases; bases with no gene match: 0. Germline CDR1 and CDR2: SGDLS and YYNGEE. The CDR3 has 15 residues. The CDR3 is CASSVTGSGANVLTF. For the CDR3, the DNA is TGTGCCAGCAGCGTGACAGGGTCTGGGGCCAACGTCCTGACTTTC. Based on the CDR3 plus reference TRBV9 and TRBJ2-6, the full variable domain is DSGVTQTPKHLITATGQRVTLRCSPRSGDLSVYWYQQSLDQGLQFLIQYYNGEERAKGNILERFSAQQFPDLHSELNLSSLELGDSALYFCASSVTGSGANVLTFGAGSRLTVL.

This clonotype has just a few counts. The chain recombines TRBV11-3 with TRBJ2-6; D is unresolved. This CDR3 spans 13 amino acids. Germline V CDR1 and CDR2: SGHNT, YENEEA. The V gene lost 4 bases and the J gene lost 4 bases, with 5 bases spanning the gap. In DNA, the CDR3 is TGTGCCAGCAGCTCAACCGGGGCCAACGTCCTGACTTTC. Translating it yields CASSSTGANVLTF.

The table lists this clonotype with many counts. The chain has TRBV20-1 and TRBJ2-5, with D unclear. Between the trimmed V and J ends, which lost 5 bases and 5 bases, there was a span of 21 bases. CDR3 length: 15 amino acids. CDR1 and CDR2 from the germline V gene are DFQATT and SNEGSKA (reference sequence). This CDR3 is CSAPQPRTAVETQYF. Written as DNA, the CDR3 is TGCAGTGCTCCCCAACCACGGACGGCGGTGGAGACCCAGTACTTC.

This clonotype was seen ten or more times. The chain is built from TRBV15 and TRBJ2-5, with D hard to call. The CDR3 covers 15 residues. Germline CDR1 LNHNV, CDR2 YYDKDF (reference sequence). The V end lost 0 bases, the J end lost 3 bases, and 11 bases lay between the germline ends. The CDR3 DNA reads as TGTGCCACCAGCAGAGATCGGCTAGTGGAAGAGACCCAGTACTTC. This translates into CATSRDRLVEETQYF.

This clonotype was counted many times. The rearrangement links TRBV20-1 to TRBJ2-1; D is possibly TRBD1 (5 bases). Germline values: CDR1 DFQATT, CDR2 SNEGSKA (reference sequence). V shed 1 base and J shed 2 bases, with 12 bases lying between them. This CDR3 is built from 15 residues. The CDR3 reads CSARVRVAPYNEQFF. Written as DNA, the CDR3 is TGCAGTGCTAGAGTCAGGGTGGCCCCCTACAATGAGCAGTTCTTC.

This clonotype was detected many times. V usage is TRBV20-1 and J usage is TRBJ1-5, with D possibly TRBD1 on 5 matching bases. The CDR3 totals 15 residues. V lost 0 bases to trimming and J lost 7 bases, with 16 bases between them. Germline V gives CDR1 DFQATT, CDR2 SNEGSKA (reference sequence). The CDR3 DNA reads TGCAGTGCTAGAGAAATTATTGGGGGGGACCAGCCCCAGCATTTT. Translation: CSAREIIGGDQPQHF.

This clonotype was picked up many times. The chain employs TRBV24-1 and TRBJ1-2; no definite D call. The CDR3 has 15 residues. Trimming removed 3 bases from V and 4 bases from J, with 14 bases in between. The germline gives CDR1 KGHDR, CDR2 SFDVKD. This chain's CDR3 is CATSDARAKLYGYTF. DNA for the CDR3: TGTGCCACCAGTGATGCCCGGGCCAAACTCTATGGCTACACCTTC.

This clonotype was seen a few times. The genes are TRBV5-5 and TRBJ1-4; D gene ambiguous. The germline CDR1 and CDR2 sequences are SGHKS and YYEKEE (reference sequence). The CDR3 sequence is 13 residues long. V lost 1 base and J 8 bases, leaving 9 bases between the germline ends. The CDR3 sequence is CASSLLPPEKLFF. DNA of the CDR3: TGTGCCAGCAGCTTGTTGCCGCCGGAAAAACTGTTTTTT. The complete variable domain, with remaining parts taken from reference TRBV5-5 and TRBJ1-4, reads DAGVTQSPTHLIKTRGQQVTLRCSPISGHKSVSWYQQVLGQGPQFIFQYYEKEERGRGNFPDRFSARQFPNYSSELNVNALLLGDSALYLCASSLLPPEKLFFGSGTQLSVL.